This is a list of T cell receptor beta chains from one sample in a study of T-cell reconstitution after alpha-beta-depleted transplantation in children. A single record per CDR3 protein comes from TCRdb applying MiXCR to the PCR reads. Of just over 950,000 distinct CDR3 sequences in the sample, about 31% were seen once. This sample comprised PBMCs, mostly from graft donor cells, obtained 360 days after TCRalphabeta/CD19-depleted stem cell transplant. The origin of the receptors is a boy in the first two years of life who had a stem cell transplant for SCID, so the T cells may come from the graft donor. Each CDR3 is given with its conserved first and last residue. The D gene is left open where the match is weak. Where a row states a size, it is once, few, many or the class of an expanded clone; other rows omit it.

clone size: NA; D gene: NA; J gene: TRBJ2-5; V gene: TRBV3-1; CDR3 DNA: TGTGCCAGCACCCCTCGTGGATCCAGGGCTGGGACCCAGTACTTC; CDR3 protein: CASTPRGSRAGTQYF
clone size: few; D gene: TRBD2; J gene: TRBJ2-7; V gene: TRBV7-9; CDR3 DNA: TGTGCCAGCAGCTTAAATTCGGGGGGCGAGCAGTACTTC; CDR3 protein: CASSLNSGGEQYF
clone size: NA; D gene: TRBD1; J gene: TRBJ2-5; V gene: TRBV2; CDR3 DNA: TGTGCCAGCAGCTACTATCCAGGACAGGGGATTGAAGAGACCCAGTACTTC; CDR3 protein: CASSYYPGQGIEETQYF
clone size: few; D gene: NA; J gene: TRBJ1-1; V gene: TRBV5-1; CDR3 DNA: TGCGCCAGCAGCCCACTGGTCCACCTTGGACGCACTGAAGCTTTCTTT; CDR3 protein: CASSPLVHLGRTEAFF
clone size: NA; D gene: TRBD1; J gene: TRBJ1-5; V gene: TRBV28; CDR3 DNA: TGTGCCAGCAGTCCACGGACAGGGGCGCAGCCCCAGCATTTT; CDR3 protein: CASSPRTGAQPQHF
clone size: few; D gene: NA; J gene: TRBJ2-5; V gene: TRBV28; CDR3 DNA: TGTGCCAGCACGAGGATCCCCTATGAGACCCAGTACTTC; CDR3 protein: CASTRIPYETQYF
clone size: NA; D gene: TRBD1; J gene: TRBJ2-1; V gene: TRBV20-1; CDR3 DNA: TGCAGTGCTAGAGATGGACAGGGATCCTACAATGAGCAGTTCTTC; CDR3 protein: CSARDGQGSYNEQFF
clone size: once; D gene: NA; J gene: TRBJ2-5; V gene: TRBV9; CDR3 DNA: TGTGCCAGCAGCGCGGATGTTCCCCAAGAGACCCAGTACTTC; CDR3 protein: CASSADVPQETQYF
clone size: few; D gene: NA; J gene: TRBJ1-6; V gene: TRBV12-3/TRBV12-4; CDR3 DNA: TGTGCCAGCAGTTTAGCTGGGGGGGGGTCACCCCTCCACTTT; CDR3 protein: CASSLAGGGSPLHF
clone size: NA; D gene: NA; J gene: TRBJ1-2; V gene: TRBV7-3; CDR3 DNA: TGTGCCAGCAGCCGCGGCGCTAACTATGGCTACACCTTC; CDR3 protein: CASSRGANYGYTF
clone size: many; D gene: NA; J gene: TRBJ1-1; V gene: TRBV28; CDR3 DNA: TGTGCCAGCAGTTTAGTAGAGGGATCCATGAACACTGAAGCTTTCTTT; CDR3 protein: CASSLVEGSMNTEAFF
clone size: few; D gene: NA; J gene: TRBJ1-1; V gene: TRBV7-9; CDR3 DNA: TGTGCCAGCAGCTTAGGCCCAGGGCCGAACACTGAAGCTTTCTTT; CDR3 protein: CASSLGPGPNTEAFF
clone size: NA; D gene: NA; J gene: TRBJ2-3; V gene: TRBV20-1; CDR3 DNA: TGCAGTGCTAGACGACAGATCCGCACAGATACGCAGTATTTT; CDR3 protein: CSARRQIRTDTQYF
clone size: NA; D gene: TRBD2; J gene: TRBJ2-1; V gene: TRBV7-7; CDR3 DNA: TGTGCCAGCAGCCCCTACCGCCTAGCGGGGATTCACAATGAGCAGTTCTTC; CDR3 protein: CASSPYRLAGIHNEQFF
clone size: NA; D gene: NA; J gene: TRBJ2-3; V gene: TRBV30; CDR3 DNA: TGTGCCTGGACCTTGGAGACAGATACGCAGTATTTT; CDR3 protein: CAWTLETDTQYF
clone size: NA; D gene: NA; J gene: TRBJ2-3; V gene: TRBV20-1; CDR3 DNA: TGCAGTGCTGGACAACCGGGTGTGAGCACAGATACGCAGTATTTT; CDR3 protein: CSAGQPGVSTDTQYF
clone size: many; D gene: NA; J gene: TRBJ1-5; V gene: TRBV15; CDR3 DNA: TGTGCCACCAGCAGAGGGCAGGGGTTAAGCAATCAGCCCCAGCATTTT; CDR3 protein: CATSRGQGLSNQPQHF
clone size: few; D gene: NA; J gene: TRBJ1-2; V gene: TRBV29-1; CDR3 DNA: TGCAGCGTTGGCCATGAAAGGACCTTC; CDR3 protein: CSVGHERTF